This T cell receptor (beta chain) was retrieved from a study of T-cell memory formation after mild COVID-19. Barcoded TCR alpha and TCR beta cDNA libraries with UMIs came from 5'RACE using constant-segment primers. TCRdb processed the 5' RACE reads anew with MiXCR; each CDR3 protein has one entry. The table lists over 350,000 distinct CDR3 sequences, about 24% of them singletons, with around 9.5% in the top ten. Trimming took off 4 bases at V and 10 bases at J, with 13 bases between the two ends. The CDR3 contains 13 residues. This clonotype was seen only a few times. The receptor was isolated from an adult woman who had mild COVID-19 (a few samples of this study predate the infection). Cell type and time point are not known. The chain couples TRBV12-3 or TRBV12-4 to TRBJ1-4; no clear D. Sequenced sample: PBMCs or a T cell subset sorted from them (not recorded which). In DNA, the CDR3 is TGTGCCAGCAGTTCGGCAGGCACTGGAAAACTGTTTTTT. It codes for CASSSAGTGKLFF.